This T cell receptor (beta chain) is from a study of neurological immune-mediated disorders. The method for making cDNA was 5'RACE, and it used 10-nucleotide random UMIs. In TCRdb, the 5' RACE reads were re-called with MiXCR into one record per CDR3 protein. The sample records about 74,000 distinct CDR3 sequences, 4% to 6% being singletons. Findings of the study overall: Across subjects, expanded clones had no CDR3 amino acid sequences in common, pointing to private repertoires in all groups.

Germline V gene lookup returns CDR1 SGHAT and CDR2 FQNNGV. The CDR3 length is 17 residues. The V and J ends lost 2 bases and 8 bases, in that order; junction bases with no gene match: 15. This clonotype showed up just a few times. The antigen remains unidentified. The rearrangement joins TRBV11-2 to TRBJ1-2; 9 nucleotides align to TRBD1. This clonotype originated in a man aged 18 to 30 with multiple sclerosis. Sequences were obtained from PBMCs. CDR3 region: CASSLTGLPGQGEGYTF. The CDR3 nucleotides read TGTGCCAGCAGCTTAACAGGGCTTCCGGGACAGGGCGAAGGCTACACCTTC.